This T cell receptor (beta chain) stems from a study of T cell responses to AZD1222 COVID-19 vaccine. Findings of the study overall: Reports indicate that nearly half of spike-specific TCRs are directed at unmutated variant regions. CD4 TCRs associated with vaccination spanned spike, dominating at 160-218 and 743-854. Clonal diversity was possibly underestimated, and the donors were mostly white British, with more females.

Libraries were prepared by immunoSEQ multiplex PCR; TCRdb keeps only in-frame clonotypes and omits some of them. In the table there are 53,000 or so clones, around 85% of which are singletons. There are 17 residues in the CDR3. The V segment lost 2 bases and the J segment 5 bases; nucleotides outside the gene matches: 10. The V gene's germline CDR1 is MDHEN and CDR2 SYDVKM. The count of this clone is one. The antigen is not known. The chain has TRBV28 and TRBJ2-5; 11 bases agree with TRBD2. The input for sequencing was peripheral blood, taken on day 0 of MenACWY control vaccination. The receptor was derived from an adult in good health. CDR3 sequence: CASSLRGSGRAGETQYF. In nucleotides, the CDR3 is TGTGCCAGCAGTTTAAGAGGTAGCGGGAGGGCCGGGGAGACCCAGTACTTC. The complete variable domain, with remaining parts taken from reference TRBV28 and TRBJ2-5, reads DVKVTQSSRYLVKRTGEKVFLECVQDMDHENMFWYRQDPGLGLRLIYFSYDVKMKEKGDIPEGYSVSREKKERFSLILESASTNQTSMYLCASSLRGSGRAGETQYFGPGTRLLVL.